This is a list of T cell receptor beta chains from one sample in a study of T-cell memory formation after mild COVID-19. From the 5' RACE reads, TCRdb called clonotypes with MiXCR, one entry per CDR3 protein. The sample records a few hundred thousand distinct CDR3 sequences, roughly a sixth being singletons. Specimen: PBMCs or a T cell subset sorted from them (not recorded which). The receptors here all came from a man younger than 35 who had mild COVID-19 (a few samples of this study predate the infection). Cell type and time point are not known. The CDR3 runs from the conserved cysteine through the conserved F or W.

V gene | CDR3 protein
TRBV19 | CASSIEVLAGTLEQYF
TRBV9 | CASSVEAAGNTIYF
TRBV4-1 | CASSEGSTSLTGELFF
TRBV12-3/TRBV12-4 | CASSLTGAFTEAFF
TRBV9 | CASSVFGYEQFF
TRBV6-5 | CASSPHSDGEQYF
TRBV3-1 | CASSQDPLDRLSYNEQFF
TRBV12-3/TRBV12-4 | CASSPGGGGNTIYF
TRBV7-2 | CASSTGTLVTQYF
TRBV5-5 | CASSAQDRATGELFF
TRBV21-1 | CASSKDPGRNGYTF
TRBV27 | CASGLPDKEYF
TRBV11-1 | CASSFGQSYGYTF
TRBV20-1 | CSARGTGVETQYF
TRBV5-1 | CASSLDYYGYTF
TRBV5-5 | CASSLTTYGYTF
TRBV20-1 | CSARESGDQPQHF
TRBV7-9 | CASSFGLVETQYF
TRBV14 | CASSQGALGGDTGELFF
TRBV12-3/TRBV12-4 | CASSRGPDAFF